This paragraph covers one T cell receptor (beta chain) sequence. Its antigen remains unidentified. This sample was included in a study of response to subunit inactivated influenza vaccine. Germline loops: CDR1 DFQATT, CDR2 SNEGSKA (reference sequence). This CDR3 contains 15 residues. Trimming stripped 0 bases from V and 4 bases from J, with 13 bases between. TCRdb re-analysed the RT-PCR reads in MiXCR, keeping a single row per CDR3 protein. The repertoire has fewer than 400,000 distinct CDR3 sequences, 21% of them found once; the top ten carry more than 8.5%. Points from the study as a whole: Authors suggested that a seasonal influenza vaccination recruits few new T cells each time.

This specimen was PBMCs from blood, taken less than 22 months after vaccination. The receptor comes from a man between 50 and 69 years old who received an inactivated influenza vaccine. The gene calls are TRBV20-1 and TRBJ1-5; maybe TRBD1 (5 bases). The CDR3 reads CSARDQGVRNQPQHF. CDR3 coding DNA: TGCAGTGCTAGAGATCAAGGGGTTCGGAATCAGCCCCAGCATTTT.